This TCR beta chain was sequenced in a study of technical replicates of blood from a handful of donors. Sequenced by immunoSEQ multiplex PCR; TCRdb stores in-frame clones only, minus some. The sample holds 35,000 to 50,000 clones, roughly 96% seen once. This CDR3 spans 14 amino acids. The V segment lost 2 bases and the J segment 2 bases; nucleotides outside the gene matches: 3. The germline V gene encodes CDR1 MNHEY and CDR2 SVGAGI. V gene TRBV6-5 combines with J gene TRBJ2-7, with 7 bases that match TRBD2. The clonotype originates from a human donor in good health. The source material was T cells isolated from PBMCs. CDR3 sequence (DNA): TGTGCCAGCAGTTACAGCGGGATTACCTACGAGCAGTACTTC. It codes for CASSYSGITYEQYF.